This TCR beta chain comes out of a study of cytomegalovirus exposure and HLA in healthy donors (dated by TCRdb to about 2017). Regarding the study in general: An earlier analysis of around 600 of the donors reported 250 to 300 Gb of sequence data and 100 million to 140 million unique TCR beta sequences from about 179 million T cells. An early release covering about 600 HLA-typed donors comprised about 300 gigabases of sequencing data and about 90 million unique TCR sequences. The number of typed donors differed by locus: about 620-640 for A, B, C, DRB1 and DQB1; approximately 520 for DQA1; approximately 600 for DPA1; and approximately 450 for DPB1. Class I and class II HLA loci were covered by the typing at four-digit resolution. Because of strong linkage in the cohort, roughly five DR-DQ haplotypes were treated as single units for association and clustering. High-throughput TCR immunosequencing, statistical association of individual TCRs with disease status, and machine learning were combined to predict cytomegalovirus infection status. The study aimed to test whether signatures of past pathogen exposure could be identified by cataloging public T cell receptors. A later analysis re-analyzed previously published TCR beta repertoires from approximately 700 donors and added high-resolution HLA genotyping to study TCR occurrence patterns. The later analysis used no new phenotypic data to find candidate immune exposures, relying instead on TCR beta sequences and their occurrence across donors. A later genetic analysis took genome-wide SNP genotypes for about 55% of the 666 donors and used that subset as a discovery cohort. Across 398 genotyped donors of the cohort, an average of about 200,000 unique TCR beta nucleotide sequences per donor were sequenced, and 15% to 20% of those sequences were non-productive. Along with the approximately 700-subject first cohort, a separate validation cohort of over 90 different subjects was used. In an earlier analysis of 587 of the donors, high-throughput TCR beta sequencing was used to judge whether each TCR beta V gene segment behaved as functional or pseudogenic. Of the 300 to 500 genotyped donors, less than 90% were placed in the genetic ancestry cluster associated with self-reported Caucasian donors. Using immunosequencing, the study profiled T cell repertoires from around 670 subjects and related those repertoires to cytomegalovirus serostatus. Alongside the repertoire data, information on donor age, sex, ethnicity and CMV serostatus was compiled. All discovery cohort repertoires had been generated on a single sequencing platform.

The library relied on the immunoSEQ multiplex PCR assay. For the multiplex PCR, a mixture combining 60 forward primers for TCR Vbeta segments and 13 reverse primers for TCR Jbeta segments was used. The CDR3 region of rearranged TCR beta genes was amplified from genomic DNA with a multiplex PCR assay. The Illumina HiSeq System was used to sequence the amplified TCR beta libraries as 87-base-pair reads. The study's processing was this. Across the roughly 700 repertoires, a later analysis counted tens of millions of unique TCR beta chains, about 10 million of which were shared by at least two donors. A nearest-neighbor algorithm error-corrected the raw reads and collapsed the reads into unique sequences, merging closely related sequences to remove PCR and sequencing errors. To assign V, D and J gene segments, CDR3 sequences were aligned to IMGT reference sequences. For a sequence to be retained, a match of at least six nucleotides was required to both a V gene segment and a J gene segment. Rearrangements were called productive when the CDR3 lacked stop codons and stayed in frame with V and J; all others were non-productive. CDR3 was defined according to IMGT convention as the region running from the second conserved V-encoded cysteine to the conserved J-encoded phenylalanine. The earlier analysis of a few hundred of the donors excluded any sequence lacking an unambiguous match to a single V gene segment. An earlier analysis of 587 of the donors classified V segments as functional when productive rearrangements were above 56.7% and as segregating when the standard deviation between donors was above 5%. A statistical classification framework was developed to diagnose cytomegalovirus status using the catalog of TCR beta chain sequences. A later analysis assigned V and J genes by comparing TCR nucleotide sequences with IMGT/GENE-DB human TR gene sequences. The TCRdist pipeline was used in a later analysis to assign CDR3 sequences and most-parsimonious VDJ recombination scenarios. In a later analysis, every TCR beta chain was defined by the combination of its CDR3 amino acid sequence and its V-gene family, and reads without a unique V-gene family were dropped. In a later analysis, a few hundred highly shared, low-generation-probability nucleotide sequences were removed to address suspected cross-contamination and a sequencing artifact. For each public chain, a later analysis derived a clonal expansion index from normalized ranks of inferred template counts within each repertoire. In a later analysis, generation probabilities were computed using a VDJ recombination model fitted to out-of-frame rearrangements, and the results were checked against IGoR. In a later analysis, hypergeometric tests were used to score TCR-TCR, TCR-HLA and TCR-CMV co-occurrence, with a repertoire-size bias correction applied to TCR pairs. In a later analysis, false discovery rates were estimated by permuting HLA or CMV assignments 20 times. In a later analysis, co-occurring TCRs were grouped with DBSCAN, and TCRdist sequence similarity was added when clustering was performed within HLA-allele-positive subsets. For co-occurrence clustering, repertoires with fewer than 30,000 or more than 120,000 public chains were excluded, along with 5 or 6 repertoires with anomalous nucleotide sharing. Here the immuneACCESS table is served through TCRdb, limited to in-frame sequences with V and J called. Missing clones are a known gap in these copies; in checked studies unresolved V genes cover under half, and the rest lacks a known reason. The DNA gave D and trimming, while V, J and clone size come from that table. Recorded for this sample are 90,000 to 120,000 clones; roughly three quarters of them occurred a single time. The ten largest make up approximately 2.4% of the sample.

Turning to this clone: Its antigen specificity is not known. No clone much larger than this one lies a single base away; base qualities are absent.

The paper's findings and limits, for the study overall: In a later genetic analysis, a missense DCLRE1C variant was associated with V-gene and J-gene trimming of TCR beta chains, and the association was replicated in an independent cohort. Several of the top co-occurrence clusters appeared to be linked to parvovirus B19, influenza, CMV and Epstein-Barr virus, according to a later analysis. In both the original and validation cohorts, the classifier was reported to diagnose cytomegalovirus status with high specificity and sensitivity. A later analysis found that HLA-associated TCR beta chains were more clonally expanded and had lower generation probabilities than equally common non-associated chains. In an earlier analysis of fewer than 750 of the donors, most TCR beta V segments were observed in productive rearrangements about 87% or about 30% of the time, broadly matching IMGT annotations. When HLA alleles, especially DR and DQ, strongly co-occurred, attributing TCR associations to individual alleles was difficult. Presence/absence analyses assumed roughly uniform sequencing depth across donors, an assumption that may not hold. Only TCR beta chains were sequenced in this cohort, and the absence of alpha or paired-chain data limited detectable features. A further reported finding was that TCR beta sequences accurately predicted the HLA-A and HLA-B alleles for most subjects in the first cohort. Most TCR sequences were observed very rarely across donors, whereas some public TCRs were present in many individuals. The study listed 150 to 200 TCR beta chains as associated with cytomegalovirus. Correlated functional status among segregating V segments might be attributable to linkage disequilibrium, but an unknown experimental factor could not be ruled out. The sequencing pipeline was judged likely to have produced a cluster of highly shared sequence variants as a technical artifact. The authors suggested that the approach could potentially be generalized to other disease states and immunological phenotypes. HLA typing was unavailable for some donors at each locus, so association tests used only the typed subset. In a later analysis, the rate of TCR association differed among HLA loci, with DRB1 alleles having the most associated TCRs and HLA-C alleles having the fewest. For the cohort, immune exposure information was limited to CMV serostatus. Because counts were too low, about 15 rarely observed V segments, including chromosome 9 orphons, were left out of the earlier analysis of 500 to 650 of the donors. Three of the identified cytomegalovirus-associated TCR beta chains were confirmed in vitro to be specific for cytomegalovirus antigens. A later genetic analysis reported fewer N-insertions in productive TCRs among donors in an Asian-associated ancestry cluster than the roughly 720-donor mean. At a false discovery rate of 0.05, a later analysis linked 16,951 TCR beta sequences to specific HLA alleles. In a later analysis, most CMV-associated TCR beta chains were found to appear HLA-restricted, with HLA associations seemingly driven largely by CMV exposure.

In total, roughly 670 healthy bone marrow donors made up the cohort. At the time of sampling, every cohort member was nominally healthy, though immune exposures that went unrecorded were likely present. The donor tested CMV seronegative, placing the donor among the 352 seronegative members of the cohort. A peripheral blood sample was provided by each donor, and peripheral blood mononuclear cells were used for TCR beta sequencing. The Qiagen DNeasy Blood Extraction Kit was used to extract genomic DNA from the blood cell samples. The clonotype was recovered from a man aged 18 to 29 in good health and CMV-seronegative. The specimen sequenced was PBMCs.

The CDR3 here reads CASIQTGGRTEAFF. The nucleotide sequence reads TGTGCCAGCATCCAAACAGGGGGTCGGACTGAAGCTTTCTTT. The chain employs TRBV6-6 and TRBJ1-1, with 8 bases matching TRBD1. CDR1 is given as MNHNY and CDR2 as SVGAGI, both from the germline V gene (reference sequence). Reading from cysteine to phenylalanine, the CDR3 counts 14 amino acids. Of all the DNA, just the CDR3 is kept, 42 bases in frame from base 1. Germline trimming amounts to 7 bases on V and 5 bases on J, with 9 as the count of junction bases outside the gene matches.